The 10 T cell receptor beta chains reported below all come from one sample, sequenced in a study of T cells expressing NK-cell markers. For each CDR3 protein, TCRdb gives one entry from its re-call of the 5' RACE reads, without DNA. This sample's clone table lists about 550,000 distinct CDR3 sequences. The material sequenced was blood T cells: a sorted CD56 or NKG2C T cell subset, CD4+ or CD8+ T cells, or bulk PBMC T cells (not recorded which). These receptors originate from a man younger than 35 in good health.

This chain links TRBV28 with TRBJ2-4. The CDR3 is made up of 14 amino acids. CDR1 is MDHEN, CDR2 SYDVKM, per germline. The CDR3 protein is CASSPGLAKNIQYF.

The V gene is TRBV5-6, the J gene TRBJ2-7; TCRdb gives TRBD2 as the D gene, but with no DNA this cannot be confirmed. The germline V gene has CDR1 SGHDT and CDR2 YYEEEE. The CDR3 contains 14 residues. CDR3 in amino acids: CASSLGVAGYEQYF.

V is TRBV29-1 and J is TRBJ1-2; with no DNA, the TCRdb D assignment of TRBD1 cannot be verified. The germline V gene has CDR1 SQVTM and CDR2 ANQGSEA. The CDR3 covers 12 residues. The chain's CDR3 is CSVGRGWKGYTF.

The chain recombines TRBV14 with TRBJ2-5; TCRdb indicates TRBD1, and absent DNA this call remains unverified. This CDR3 is 16 amino acids long. Germline CDR1 reads SGHDN; CDR2 reads FVKESK. The CDR3 sequence is CASSQVWTGGPETQYF.

The CDR3: CATSRDPRLAGGDTQYF. This chain uses TRBV15 with TRBJ2-3; the D gene TCRdb calls, TRBD2, cannot be checked with no DNA. This CDR3 region has 17 residues. CDR1 and CDR2 from the germline V gene are LNHNV and YYDKDF (reference sequence).

The chain carries TRBV27 and TRBJ2-4; no DNA is available, so the TRBD1 call from TCRdb remains unchecked. The CDR3 runs 12 residues. Germline CDR1 reads MNHEY; CDR2 reads SMNVEV (reference sequence). The CDR3 spells CASSSWGTIQYF.

The V gene is TRBV10-3, the J gene TRBJ1-1; there is no DNA to check the TCRdb D call of TRBD1. The germline V gene has CDR1 ENHRY and CDR2 SYGVKD. This CDR3 is built from 15 residues. The CDR3: CAIRSGERMATEAFF.

This chain links TRBV20-1 with TRBJ2-1; TCRdb gives TRBD1 as the D gene, but with no DNA this cannot be confirmed. The CDR3 runs to 21 residues. The V gene's germline CDR1 is DFQATT and CDR2 SNEGSKA (reference sequence). This chain's CDR3 is CSARGGAQGQAAFLPYNEQFF.

This chain connects TRBV6-1 to TRBJ2-4; the D call from TCRdb, TRBD1, cannot be confirmed without DNA. Germline CDR1 MNHNS, CDR2 SASEGT. The CDR3 runs 16 residues. The CDR3 protein is CASSRAGEWAKNIQYF.

The V call is TRBV24-1, the J call TRBJ2-7. The CDR3 sequence is 14 residues long. The V gene's germline CDR1 is KGHDR and CDR2 SFDVKD. CDR3 loop: CATSDLHMPYEQYF.